Shown below are 14 T cell receptor beta chains from a single sample sequenced in a study of tumor and adjacent non-tumor tissue in lung cancer. RNA was extracted from bulk tissue without any cell sorting. The normal lung tissue was taken more than 3 cm from the tumor edge. Three rounds of nested PCR, following a modified ARM-PCR protocol, produced the TCRbeta library. Each CDR3 protein gets one entry after TCRdb re-called the multiplex PCR reads with MiXCR. The sample carries roughly 70,000 distinct CDR3 sequences, around 65% recorded once. The sequenced sample was distant non-tumor lung tissue. The receptors originated from a woman aged 50 to 60 with non-small cell lung cancer.

This clonotype was picked up a small number of times. CDR3 loop: CASRRNNSPLHF. In nucleotides, the CDR3 is TGTGCCAGCAGACGTAACAATTCACCCCTCCACTTT. The chain has TRBV28 and TRBJ1-6; no reliable D call. Germline CDR1 reads MDHEN; CDR2 reads SYDVKM. V was trimmed by 6 bases and J by 7 bases, leaving 7 bases between them. The CDR3 covers 12 residues.

A note on this clonotype: A read error may produce the germline difference seen at one junction end. V usage is TRBV20-1 and J usage is TRBJ1-3, with D perhaps TRBD1 (5 bases). Germline lookup yields CDR1 DFQATT and CDR2 SNEGSKA (reference sequence). CDR3 size: 15 residues. The CDR3 DNA follows: TGCAGTGCGCAAGCAGGGATCAGCTCTGGAAACGCCATATATTTT. Its translation: CSAQAGISSGNAIYF.

The genes are TRBV11-2 and TRBJ2-7, with 9 bases aligning to TRBD2. V lost 2 bases and J lost 11; bases outside the gene matches: 10. Germline V gives CDR1 SGHAT, CDR2 FQNNGV. The CDR3 consists of 14 residues. The CDR3 bases are TGTGCCAGCAGCTTACTGGCGGGAGGGCACGGGAAGTACTTC. Amino acids: CASSLLAGGHGKYF.

As regards this clonotype: A clone one base away is much larger, so this may be a read error. The CDR3 DNA follows: TGCGCCAGCAGCCGTATTAAGGGAGAGACTCAGCCCCAGCATTTT. Protein: CASSRIKGETQPQHF. The rearrangement links TRBV4-1 to TRBJ1-5, with D unclear. The V end was cut by 4 bases, the J end by 6 bases, with 16 bases between. This CDR3 region has 15 residues. Germline V CDR1 and CDR2: MGHRA, YSYEKL.

The rearrangement joins TRBV11-2 to TRBJ2-7; no clear D gene. From germline, CDR1 is SGHAT and CDR2 FQNNGV. This CDR3 region has 14 residues. V was shortened by 6 bases and J by 8 bases, with 20 bases between the two germline ends. In nucleotides, the CDR3 is TGTGCCAGCAGTTTAACCCTTTCGAACGACAAGCAGTACTTC. It encodes CASSLTLSNDKQYF.

This clonotype is a singleton in its sample. This may come from a read error, since a much larger clone is one base off. This likely comes from a read error, as the CDR3 has no conserved phenylalanine or tryptophan at its end. The genes are TRBV20-1 and TRBJ2-7; 8 nucleotides agree with TRBD2. The CDR3 runs to 15 residues. Germline V CDR1 and CDR2: DFQATT, SNEGSKA (reference sequence). V lost 3 bases and J lost 3; bases outside the gene matches: 10. This chain's CDR3 is CSASGSGGTFYEQYL. CDR3 coding DNA: TGCAGTGCTAGCGGAAGCGGGGGAACCTTCTACGAGCAGTACCTC.

Details on this clonotype: This may arise from a read error, as a much more abundant clone is one base away. This chain uses TRBV6-2 or TRBV6-3 with TRBJ1-5; D is undetermined. The CDR3 is 16 amino acids. CDR1 is MNHEY, CDR2 SVGEGT, per germline. The ends were cut back, 0 bases at V and 3 bases at J, with 12 bases in the middle. CDR3 in amino acids: CASSYSGSYINQPQHF. The CDR3 coding sequence is TGTGCCAGCAGTTACTCGGGGAGTTATATCAATCAGCCCCAGCATTTT.

Details on this clonotype: A much larger clone sits a single nucleotide away, making a read error possible. The chain employs TRBV14 and TRBJ2-1; 10 bases map to TRBD2. The CDR3 length is 14 residues. CDR1 and CDR2 from the germline V gene are SGHDN and FVKESK. This chain's CDR3 is CASSRTSGINERFF. The CDR3 nucleotides are TGTGCCAGCAGCCGTACTAGCGGGATCAATGAGCGGTTCTTC.

There are a few counts of this clonotype. This chain links TRBV6-5 with TRBJ2-2, with a possible D match to TRBD1 (7 bases). The germline V gene encodes CDR1 MNHEY and CDR2 SVGAGI. The V end lost 3 bases, the J end lost 6 bases, and 14 bases lay between the germline ends. The CDR3 covers 15 residues. This CDR3 is CASSYGARGAGELFF. As DNA, the CDR3 is TGTGCCAGCAGTTATGGTGCCAGGGGGGCCGGGGAGCTGTTTTTT.

Concerning this clonotype itself: Germline is not matched at one junction end, which may reflect a read error. V is TRBV4-2 and J is TRBJ2-1; TRBD2 matches 7 bases. The germline V gene encodes CDR1 LGHNA and CDR2 YNFKEQ. The CDR3 runs to 14 residues. The CDR3 loop reads CASSPGLVASEKFF. The CDR3 bases are TGTGCCAGCAGCCCTGGACTAGTTGCCAGTGAGAAGTTCTTC.

Remarks on this clonotype: As the CDR3 is not closed by the conserved phenylalanine or tryptophan, this likely results from a read error. This chain uses TRBV11-2 with TRBJ2-1; D is unresolved. CDR3 length: 13 amino acids. The V gene's germline CDR1 is SGHAT and CDR2 FQNNGV. CDR3 DNA: TGTTCCAGCAGCCTAAACAACAACAATGAGCAGTTCTTA. Its protein is CSSSLNNNNEQFL.

With regard to this clonotype: Germline and junction disagree at one end, which may indicate a read error. V gene TRBV11-2 combines with J gene TRBJ2-1; 12 nucleotides align to TRBD2. The CDR3 consists of 16 residues. Per the germline V gene, CDR1 is SGHAT and CDR2 is FQNNGV. The CDR3: CTSILPLAGGGNEQFF. In DNA form, the CDR3 reads TGTACCAGCATCTTACCCCTAGCGGGAGGGGGGAATGAGCAGTTCTTC.

About this clonotype itself: The junction does not match germline at one end; this may be a read error. The chain links TRBV29-1 to TRBJ2-3; D gene unclear. Per the germline V gene, CDR1 is SQVTM and CDR2 is ANQGSEA. The CDR3 extends over 13 amino acids. The CDR3 DNA reads as TGCAGCGTTGTAATGGGAAACACAGATACGCAATATTTT. As protein: CSVVMGNTDTQYF.

This clonotype was picked up one time. A read error may explain this, as a much larger clone is one base away. Here the CDR3 DNA reads TGTGCCAGCAGCCAAGACGGGACCAAGGCAAATAATGAAAAACTGTTTTTT. It translates to CASSQDGTKANNEKLFF. J is TRBJ1-4 and V is TRBV4-2; D may be TRBD1 (5 bases). V was pared by 0 bases and J by 4 bases, with 15 bases between. CDR1 is LGHNA and CDR2 is YNFKEQ in the germline V gene. The CDR3 length is 17 residues.